This T cell receptor beta chain comes out of a study of blood T cell repertoires in COVID-19. The CDR3 spans 17 residues. V was trimmed by 0 bases and J by 5 bases, leaving 18 bases between them. Germline V lookup: CDR1 SGHNT, CDR2 YYREEE (reference sequence). Sequencing used immunoSEQ multiplex PCR; TCRdb keeps in-frame clones, though not all of them. The sample lists more than 110,000 clones, 84% occurring once. The sample was PBMCs or T cells enriched from blood (not recorded which). V is TRBV5-4 and J is TRBJ2-1, with a tentative D call TRBD2 (5 bases). The clonotype was recovered from a man aged 35-49 years with acute COVID-19. The CDR3: CASSLESRGGGDNEQFF. CDR3 sequence (DNA): TGTGCCAGCAGCTTGGAAAGCAGAGGAGGAGGCGACAATGAGCAGTTCTTC. Full variable domain (outside the CDR3, taken from reference TRBV5-4 and TRBJ2-1): ETGVTQSPTHLIKTRGQQVTLRCSSQSGHNTVSWYQQALGQGPQFIFQYYREEENGRGNFPPRFSGLQFPNYSSELNVNALELDDSALYLCASSLESRGGGDNEQFFGPGTRLTVL.